This T cell receptor (beta chain) was sequenced for a study of Tregs in tolerant kidney transplant recipients. Study-wide points: Biological reproducibility was not directly addressed in this study.

Generated by immunoSEQ multiplex PCR, the TCRdb table keeps only in-frame clones and is missing some. The sample shows about 68,000 clones, 84% of them seen only once. As for this clone: Its specificity is not known.

Unstimulated regulatory T cells (CD4+CD25+CD127-), CD4+CD25- non-regulatory cells, CD4 and CD8 cells were FACS-sorted from thawed PBMCs. Per the germline V gene, CDR1 is SGHDT and CDR2 is YYEEEE. The CDR3 extends over 12 amino acids. V lost 9 bases, J lost 8 bases, and 14 bases lay in between. The TCR originated in a human donor in good health. The specimen was CD4+ T cells from blood. J is TRBJ1-4 and V is TRBV5-6; D unresolved. The CDR3: CATSRTKEKLFF. The CDR3 DNA reads TGTGCCACAAGCAGGACCAAGGAAAAACTGTTTTTT.